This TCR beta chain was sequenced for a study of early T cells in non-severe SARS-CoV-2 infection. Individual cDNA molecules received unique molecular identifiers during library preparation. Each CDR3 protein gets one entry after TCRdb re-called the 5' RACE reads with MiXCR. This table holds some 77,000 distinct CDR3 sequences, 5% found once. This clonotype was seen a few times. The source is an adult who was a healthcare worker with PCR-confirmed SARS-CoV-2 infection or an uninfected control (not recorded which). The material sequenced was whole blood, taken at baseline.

The DNA for the CDR3 is TGCAGTGCTAAATCGACCCCCGGGGTAGACGAGCAGTACTTC. It translates to CSAKSTPGVDEQYF. The V and J genes are TRBV20-1 and TRBJ2-7; TRBD2 is a possible D gene (5 bases). This CDR3 contains 14 residues. V gave up 4 bases and J gave up 5 bases, with 18 bases separating them. Germline CDR1 is DFQATT and CDR2 is SNEGSKA (reference sequence).